This T cell receptor beta chain was sequenced during a study of T cell repertoires in cytomegalovirus infection. For the study at large: Indicated by public TCR beta signatures were CMV infection and matching HLA type.

Study-level findings and limits: Clonotypes of TCR beta that were HLA-C-restricted and CMV-specific dominated the ex vivo response. CMV carriers having the relevant HLA were flagged by cumulative public TCR beta family frequency.

This clonotype was observed a few times. Antigen: not known. TCRdb passed the reads through MiXCR, listing each CDR3 protein once. Found here are around 900,000 distinct CDR3 sequences, 30% to 40% of them singletons; the top ten hold about an eighth. V was clipped by 2 bases and J by 10 bases; unmatched bases: 3. This CDR3 is 14 amino acids long. Germline V gene data show CDR1 as MNHEY and CDR2 as SVGEGT. The source material was cultured CD8+ T cells from PBMCs, sampled from culture after CMV antigen stimulation. The rearrangement joins TRBV6-2 or TRBV6-3 to TRBJ2-1; the match to TRBD2 covers 12 bases. This receptor was taken from a human donor in good health (CMV status not recorded). Some clones in this sample may be carry-over from other donors' samples. This CDR3 is CASSYGGLAGEQFF. DNA for the CDR3: TGTGCCAGCAGTTACGGCGGACTAGCGGGGGAGCAGTTCTTC.